Each of the 13 T cell receptor beta chains below was sequenced from the same sample in a study of shared clonotypes between healthy human individuals. Using immunoSEQ multiplex PCR, the repertoire was profiled, and TCRdb retains in-frame clones only, with some absent. The table includes roughly 680,000 clones, 55% to 80% detected once. Sequencing input: memory CD4+ T cells sorted from blood. Indicated subset: CD45RA-negative fraction. These TCRs come from a woman in her 30s in good health.

Only a few counts were recorded for this clone. The chain links TRBV19 to TRBJ2-1, with D possibly being TRBD1 (6 bases). The CDR3 has 12 amino acids. CDR1 and CDR2 (germline): LNHDA, SQIVND (reference sequence). Trimming took 11 bases from V and 3 from J, leaving 11 bases between them. The CDR3 DNA follows: TGTGCCGTAGGGGGTGTCTACAATGAGCAGTTCTTC. Translating it yields CAVGGVYNEQFF.

The V gene is TRBV6-5, the J gene TRBJ1-2, with TRBD1 matching over 9 bases. This CDR3 comprises 16 residues. Germline V gene data show CDR1 as MNHEY and CDR2 as SVGAGI. V was pared by 4 bases and J by 12 bases, with 18 bases of the junction left unmatched. The CDR3 nucleotides are TGTGCCAGCAGTTCGGCGAGCCTGGGACAGGGTGGGTTGCACACCTTC. Its protein is CASSSASLGQGGLHTF.

On this clone itself: This CDR3 is also generated by other DNA sequences in the sample. J is TRBJ2-3 and V is TRBV5-1; TRBD1 agrees at 8 bases. CDR3 length: 16 residues. The trim removed 4 bases at V and 2 bases at J, leaving 9 bases unmatched. CDR1 and CDR2 from the germline V gene are SGHRS and YFSETQ. DNA of the CDR3: TGCGCCAGCAGCATAGGACAGGGACCGTCCACAGATACGCAGTATTTT. It specifies CASSIGQGPSTDTQYF.

This clone occurred a few times. J is TRBJ2-5 and V is TRBV6-1; TRBD1 is a possible D gene (6 bases). The CDR3 contains 14 residues. CDR1 MNHNS and CDR2 SASEGT come from the germline V gene. Trimming stripped 4 bases from V and 5 bases from J, with 14 bases between. The CDR3 DNA reads as TGTGCCAGCAGTGGAGCTGGGGGCAGGGAGACCCAGTACTTC. The encoded protein is CASSGAGGRETQYF.

The chain couples TRBV5-6 to TRBJ2-6; D remains unclear. CDR1 is SGHDT, CDR2 YYEEEE, per germline. V lost 1 base and J 0 bases, leaving 14 bases between the germline ends. The CDR3 is made up of 18 amino acids. CDR3 region: CASSLYRIFSSGANVLTF. The CDR3 DNA is TGTGCCAGCAGCTTGTATCGTATCTTCTCCTCTGGGGCCAACGTCCTGACTTTC.

This chain connects TRBV7-6 to TRBJ2-3; 9 bases fit TRBD2. From germline, CDR1 is SGHVS and CDR2 FNYEAQ. The CDR3 is made up of 15 amino acids. Trimming took 7 bases from V and 4 from J; bases not matched to a gene: 9. Written as DNA, the CDR3 is TGTGCCAGCACAGGCTTAGCGGGAGTAGCAGATACGCAGTATTTT. The encoded protein is CASTGLAGVADTQYF. The whole variable domain, filled in from reference TRBV7-6 and TRBJ2-3, reads GAGVSQSPRYKVTKRGQDVALRCDPISGHVSLYWYRQALGQGPEFLTYFNYEAQQDKSGLPNDRFSAERPEGSISTLTIQRTEQRDSAMYRCASTGLAGVADTQYFGPGTRLTVL.

The rearrangement links TRBV14 to TRBJ1-4, with no clear D. V lost 1 base and J 12 bases, leaving 6 bases between the germline ends. Looked up from germline, CDR1 is SGHDN and CDR2 is FVKESK. The CDR3 runs to 11 residues. The CDR3 here is CASSQAPELFF. CDR3 sequence (DNA): TGTGCCAGCAGCCAAGCCCCTGAACTGTTTTTT.

This clone was seen at least ten times. The same CDR3 is also encoded by other DNA sequences in this sample. The genes are TRBV18 and TRBJ1-4, with TRBD1 matching 11 bases. J was trimmed by 7 bases and V by 2 bases; bases with no gene match: 0. CDR1 KGHSH and CDR2 LQKENI come from the germline V gene. The CDR3 spans 14 residues. The CDR3 DNA reads as TGTGCCAGCTCACCAGGACAGGGGGCTGAAAAACTGTTTTTT. This encodes CASSPGQGAEKLFF.

The chain employs TRBV27 and TRBJ2-3, with 8 bases matching TRBD2. The CDR3 is 16 residues long. V was clipped by 6 bases and J by 6 bases; unmatched bases: 14. CDR1 and CDR2 (germline): MNHEY, SMNVEV (reference sequence). The CDR3, as DNA: TGTGCCAGCAGACAAATCGGCCTAGCGGGTTCGGATACGCAGTATTTT. Encoded protein: CASRQIGLAGSDTQYF.

A few counts support this clone. The chain links TRBV10-3 to TRBJ1-2; 7 bases align to TRBD1. Looked up from germline, CDR1 is ENHRY and CDR2 is SYGVKD. This CDR3 region has 14 residues. After removal of 2 bases from V and 3 bases from J, the junction contained 3 bases not matched to a gene. The CDR3 loop reads CAISEPGTDYGYTF. CDR3 nucleotides: TGTGCCATCAGTGAGCCTGGGACAGACTATGGCTACACCTTC.

V gene TRBV12-5 combines with J gene TRBJ2-3; 9 bases are a match to TRBD1. Looked up from germline, CDR1 is LGHNT and CDR2 is FRNRAP. The CDR3 is made up of 15 amino acids. V lost 5 bases, J lost 0 bases, and 3 bases stayed unmatched. The CDR3 loop is CASGTGQGSTDTQYF. For the CDR3, the DNA is TGTGCTAGTGGTACAGGACAGGGGAGCACAGATACGCAGTATTTT.

This clone was counted only a few times. The rearrangement joins TRBV12-2 to TRBJ2-2; TRBD1 reflects the table's D call only, with no check against the DNA. TRBV12-2 is reported as a pseudogene. This CDR3 comprises 18 residues. Here the CDR3 DNA reads TGTGCAAGTCGCCCGGCCACAGGGGGCGTTGGGGGCACCGGGGAGCTGTTTTTT. Amino acid sequence: CASRPATGGVGGTGELFF.

CDR3 in amino acids: CASSPTGGYSNQPQHF. Here the CDR3 DNA reads TGTGCCAGCAGCCCTACAGGGGGGTATAGCAATCAGCCCCAGCATTTT. The chain uses TRBV7-2 and TRBJ1-5; 8 nucleotides line up with TRBD1. V was clipped by 5 bases and J by 0 bases; unmatched bases: 6. The V gene's germline CDR1 is SGHTA and CDR2 FQGNSA. The CDR3 spans 16 residues.